Listed below are T cell receptor beta chains from one sample, sequenced in a study of T cell responses to AZD1222 COVID-19 vaccine. Clones were sequenced by immunoSEQ multiplex PCR, and TCRdb holds only the in-frame ones, with some missing. The data hold about 84,000 clones, with roughly 85% observed a single time. Sample: peripheral blood, taken 28 days after the second AZD1222 dose. These receptors all come from an adult who received the AZD1222 COVID-19 vaccine. CDR3s include the opening cysteine and the closing phenylalanine or tryptophan. D genes are given only for firm matches. Where a row states a size, it is once, few, many or the class of an expanded clone; other rows omit it.

D gene	J gene	V gene	clone size	CDR3 protein	CDR3 DNA
TRBD1	TRBJ2-7	TRBV12-3/TRBV12-4	.	CASSQTGVEQYF	TGTGCCAGCAGTCAGACAGGGGTCGAGCAGTACTTC
.	TRBJ1-1	TRBV18	.	CASSPDLQGTEAFF	TGTGCCAGCTCACCCGATCTTCAGGGCACTGAAGCTTTCTTT
TRBD1	TRBJ1-2	TRBV6-6	.	CASSQPDREGYTF	TGTGCCAGCAGCCAGCCGGACAGGGAAGGCTACACCTTC
.	TRBJ1-5	TRBV9	.	CASSVSSEANQPQHF	TGTGCCAGCAGCGTATCAAGTGAGGCCAATCAGCCCCAGCATTTT
.	TRBJ2-7	TRBV6-5	.	CASSYGGEQYF	TGTGCCAGCAGTTACGGGGGGGAGCAGTACTTC
TRBD2	TRBJ2-1	TRBV10-3	.	CAINPGLAGAYNEQFF	TGTGCCATCAATCCGGGACTAGCGGGCGCCTACAATGAGCAGTTCTTC
.	TRBJ1-6	TRBV7-2	.	CASSLEQNNSPLHF	TGTGCCAGCAGCTTAGAACAGAATAATTCACCCCTCCACTTT
.	TRBJ2-7	TRBV19	.	CASSIQGGASSYEQYF	TGTGCCAGTAGTATTCAGGGGGGTGCCAGCTCCTACGAGCAGTACTTC
.	TRBJ1-3	TRBV18	once	CASSPSMFLSGNTIYF	TGTGCCAGCTCACCCTCCATGTTCCTCTCTGGAAACACCATATATTTT
TRBD2	TRBJ2-2	TRBV5-1	.	CASTYSGGDTGELFF	TGCGCCAGCACATATAGCGGGGGAGACACCGGGGAGCTGTTTTTT
TRBD1	TRBJ1-1	TRBV5-1	.	CASSLTATGETEAFF	TGCGCCAGCAGCTTGACGGCTACAGGGGAGACTGAAGCTTTCTTT
.	TRBJ2-7	TRBV6-1	.	CASSAYLPYEQYF	TGTGCCAGCAGCGCCTACCTTCCATACGAGCAGTACTTC
.	TRBJ1-4	TRBV6-4	once	CASSGGTF	TGTGCCAGCAGTGGGGGGACTTTT
TRBD1	TRBJ1-2	TRBV3-1/TRBV3-2	.	CASSPFSGGGNYGYTF	TGTGCCAGCAGCCCCTTCTCAGGGGGCGGAAACTATGGCTACACCTTC
.	TRBJ2-7	TRBV4-2	.	CASSQDSQGKAYEQYF	TGTGCCAGCAGCCAAGATAGTCAGGGCAAAGCCTACGAGCAGTACTTC
.	TRBJ1-5	TRBV19	.	CASSTGGRWGGNQPQHF	TGTGCCAGTAGTACGGGAGGTCGCTGGGGCGGCAATCAGCCCCAGCATTTT
.	TRBJ1-4	TRBV9	once	CASSGAGVTNEKLFF	TGTGCCAGCAGCGGCGCAGGGGTAACTAATGAAAAACTGTTTTTT
TRBD1	TRBJ1-2	TRBV19	.	CASSIGGGISGYTF	TGTGCCAGTAGTATAGGAGGGGGCATCTCTGGCTACACCTTC
.	TRBJ1-1	TRBV7-2	.	CASSLVGNTEAFF	TGTGCCAGCAGCTTAGTCGGGAACACTGAAGCTTTCTTT
TRBD2	TRBJ2-2	TRBV5-1	.	CASSLDSGASTGELFF	TGCGCCAGCAGCTTGGATAGCGGGGCCTCCACCGGGGAGCTGTTTTTT
TRBD2	TRBJ2-1	TRBV11-3	.	CASSLVAGGHNEQFF	TGTGCCAGCAGCTTAGTAGCGGGGGGACACAATGAGCAGTTCTTC
.	TRBJ2-7	TRBV6-2/TRBV6-3	.	CASSYRPEVYEQYF	TGTGCCAGCAGTTACCGGCCGGAAGTCTACGAGCAGTACTTC
TRBD1	TRBJ2-7	TRBV28	.	CASSAGGLGGYEQYF	TGTGCCAGCAGTGCAGGGGGCCTGGGCGGCTACGAGCAGTACTTC
.	TRBJ2-5	TRBV18	once	CASSPPMEQETQYF	TGTGCCAGCTCACCGCCCATGGAGCAAGAGACCCAGTACTTC
.	TRBJ1-5	TRBV11-3	.	CASSLNGNSNQPQHF	TGTGCCAGCAGCTTAAACGGGAATAGCAATCAGCCCCAGCATTTT
.	TRBJ1-1	TRBV11-1	once	CASSVPTPEAFF	TGTGCCAGCAGCGTGCCCACCCCTGAAGCTTTCTTT